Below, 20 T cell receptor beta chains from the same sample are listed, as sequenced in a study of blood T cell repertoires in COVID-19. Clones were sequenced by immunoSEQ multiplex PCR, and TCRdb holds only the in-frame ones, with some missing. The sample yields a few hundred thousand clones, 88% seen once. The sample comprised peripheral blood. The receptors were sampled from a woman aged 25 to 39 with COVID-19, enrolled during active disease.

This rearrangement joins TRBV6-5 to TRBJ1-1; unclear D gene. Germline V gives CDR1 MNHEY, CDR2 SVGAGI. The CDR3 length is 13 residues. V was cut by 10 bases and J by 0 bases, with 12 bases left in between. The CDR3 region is CATRGRLNTEAFF. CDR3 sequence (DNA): TGTGCCACCAGAGGGAGACTGAACACTGAAGCTTTCTTT.

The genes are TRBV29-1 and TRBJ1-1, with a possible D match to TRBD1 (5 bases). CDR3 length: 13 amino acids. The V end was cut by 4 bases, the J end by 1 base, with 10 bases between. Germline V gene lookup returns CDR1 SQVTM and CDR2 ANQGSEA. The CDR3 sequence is CSVGGGGNTEAFF. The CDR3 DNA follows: TGCAGCGTTGGGGGGGGAGGGAACACTGAAGCTTTCTTT.

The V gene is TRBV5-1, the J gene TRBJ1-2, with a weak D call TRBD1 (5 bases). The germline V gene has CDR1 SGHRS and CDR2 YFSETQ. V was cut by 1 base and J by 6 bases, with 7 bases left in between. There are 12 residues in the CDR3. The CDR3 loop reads CASSLRGDGYTF. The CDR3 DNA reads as TGCGCCAGCAGCTTGCGGGGGGATGGCTACACCTTC.

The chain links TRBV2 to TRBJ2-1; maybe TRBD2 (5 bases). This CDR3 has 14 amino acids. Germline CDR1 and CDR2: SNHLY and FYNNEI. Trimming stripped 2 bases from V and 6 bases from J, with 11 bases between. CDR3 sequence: CASSELASSNEQFF. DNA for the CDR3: TGTGCCAGCAGTGAACTGGCTAGCAGCAATGAGCAGTTCTTC.

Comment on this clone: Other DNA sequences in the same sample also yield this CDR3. The CDR3: CASSSLYGYTF. CDR3 DNA sequence: TGTGCCAGCAGTTCCCTTTATGGCTACACCTTC. V is TRBV6-5 and J is TRBJ1-2; D unresolved. CDR1 MNHEY and CDR2 SVGAGI come from the germline V gene. This CDR3 spans 11 amino acids. The V end lost 4 bases, the J end lost 5 bases, and 5 bases lay between the germline ends.

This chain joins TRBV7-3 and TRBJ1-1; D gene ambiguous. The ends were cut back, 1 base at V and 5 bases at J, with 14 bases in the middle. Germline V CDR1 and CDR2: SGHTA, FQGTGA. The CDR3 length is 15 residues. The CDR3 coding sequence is TGTGCCAGCAGCTTAAATCCAGGACTAGGAACTGAAGCTTTCTTT. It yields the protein CASSLNPGLGTEAFF.

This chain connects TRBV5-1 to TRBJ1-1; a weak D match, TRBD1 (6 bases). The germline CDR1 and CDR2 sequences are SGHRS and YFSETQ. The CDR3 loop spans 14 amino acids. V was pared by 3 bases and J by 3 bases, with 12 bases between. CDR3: CASSSRGWDTEAFF. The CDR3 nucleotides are TGCGCCAGCAGCTCCAGGGGTTGGGACACTGAAGCTTTCTTT.

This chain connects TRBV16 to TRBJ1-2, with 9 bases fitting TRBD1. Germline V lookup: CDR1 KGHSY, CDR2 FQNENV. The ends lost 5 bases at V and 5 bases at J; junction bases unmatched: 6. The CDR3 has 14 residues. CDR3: CASSSMGTGYGYTF. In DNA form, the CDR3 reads TGTGCCAGCAGCAGCATGGGGACAGGGTATGGCTACACCTTC. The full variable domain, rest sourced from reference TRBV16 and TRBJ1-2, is GEEVAQTPKHLVRGEGQKAKLYCAPIKGHSYVFWYQQVLKNEFKFLISFQNENVFDETGMPKERFSAKCLPNSPCSLEIQATKLEDSAVYFCASSSMGTGYGYTFGSGTRLTVV.

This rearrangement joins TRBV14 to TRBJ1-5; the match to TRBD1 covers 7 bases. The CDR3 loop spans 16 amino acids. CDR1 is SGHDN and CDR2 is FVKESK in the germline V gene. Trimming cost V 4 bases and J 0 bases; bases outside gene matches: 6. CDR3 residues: CASSRYGQVSNQPQHF. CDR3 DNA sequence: TGTGCCAGCAGCCGCTACGGACAGGTTAGCAATCAGCCCCAGCATTTT.

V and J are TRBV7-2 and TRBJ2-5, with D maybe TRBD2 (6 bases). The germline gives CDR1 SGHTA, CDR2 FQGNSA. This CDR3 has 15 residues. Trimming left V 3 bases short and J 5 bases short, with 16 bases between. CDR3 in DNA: TGTGCCAGCAGCTTTGGCGGGAACTCCAGGGAGACCCAGTACTTC. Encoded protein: CASSFGGNSRETQYF.

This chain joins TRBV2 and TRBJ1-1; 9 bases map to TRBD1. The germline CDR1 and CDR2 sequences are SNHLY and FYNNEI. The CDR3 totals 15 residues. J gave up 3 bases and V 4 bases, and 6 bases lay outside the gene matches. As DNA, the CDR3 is TGTGCCAGCAGTGCCCTGACAGGGGGGCACACTGAAGCTTTCTTT. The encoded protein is CASSALTGGHTEAFF.

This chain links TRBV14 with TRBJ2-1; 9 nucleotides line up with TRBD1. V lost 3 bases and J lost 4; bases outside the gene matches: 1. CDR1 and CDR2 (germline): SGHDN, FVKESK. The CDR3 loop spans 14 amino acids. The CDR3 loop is CASSQGQGYNEQFF. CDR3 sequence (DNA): TGTGCCAGCAGCCAGGGACAGGGTTACAATGAGCAGTTCTTC.

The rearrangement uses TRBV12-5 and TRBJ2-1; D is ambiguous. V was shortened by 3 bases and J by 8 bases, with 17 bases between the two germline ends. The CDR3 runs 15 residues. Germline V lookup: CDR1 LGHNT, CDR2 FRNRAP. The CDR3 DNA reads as TGTGCTAGTGGTTTCGGTCCCCCCCTGACATATGAGCAGTTCTTC. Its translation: CASGFGPPLTYEQFF.

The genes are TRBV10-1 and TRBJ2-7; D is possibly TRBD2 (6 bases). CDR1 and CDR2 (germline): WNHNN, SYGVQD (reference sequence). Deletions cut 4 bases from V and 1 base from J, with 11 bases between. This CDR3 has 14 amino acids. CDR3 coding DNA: TGCGCCAGCAGTGTAGGCGGGGAATCCTACGAGCAGTACTTC. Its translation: CASSVGGESYEQYF.

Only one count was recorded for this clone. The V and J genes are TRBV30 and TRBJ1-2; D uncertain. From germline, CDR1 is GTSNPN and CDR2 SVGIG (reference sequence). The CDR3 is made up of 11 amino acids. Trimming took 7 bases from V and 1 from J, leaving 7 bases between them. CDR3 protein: CASTVNYGYTF. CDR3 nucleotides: TGTGCCTCTACAGTTAACTATGGCTACACCTTC.

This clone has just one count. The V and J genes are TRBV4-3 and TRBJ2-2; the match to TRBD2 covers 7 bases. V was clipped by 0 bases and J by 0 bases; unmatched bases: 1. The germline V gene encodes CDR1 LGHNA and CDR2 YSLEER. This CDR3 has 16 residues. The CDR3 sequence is CASSQDRGANTGELFF. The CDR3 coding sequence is TGCGCCAGCAGCCAAGATCGGGGGGCGAACACCGGGGAGCTGTTTTTT.

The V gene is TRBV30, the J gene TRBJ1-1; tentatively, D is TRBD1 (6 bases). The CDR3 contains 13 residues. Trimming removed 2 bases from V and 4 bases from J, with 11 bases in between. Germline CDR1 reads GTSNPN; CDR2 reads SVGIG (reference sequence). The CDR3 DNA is TGTGCCTGGAGTTGGACAGCGCCCACTGAAGCTTTCTTT. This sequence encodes CAWSWTAPTEAFF.

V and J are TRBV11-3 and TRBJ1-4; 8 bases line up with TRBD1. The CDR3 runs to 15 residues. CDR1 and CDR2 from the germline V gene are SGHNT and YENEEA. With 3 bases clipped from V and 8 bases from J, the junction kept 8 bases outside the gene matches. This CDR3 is CASSFPQGAEEKLFF. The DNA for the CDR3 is TGTGCCAGCAGCTTCCCCCAGGGGGCTGAGGAAAAACTGTTTTTT.

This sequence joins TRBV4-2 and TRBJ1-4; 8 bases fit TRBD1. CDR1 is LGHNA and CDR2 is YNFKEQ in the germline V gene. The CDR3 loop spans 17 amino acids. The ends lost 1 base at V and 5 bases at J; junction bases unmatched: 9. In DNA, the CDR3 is TGTGCCAGCAGCCAAGTAAGACAGGGGCTAGAAAATGAAAAACTGTTTTTT. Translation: CASSQVRQGLENEKLFF.

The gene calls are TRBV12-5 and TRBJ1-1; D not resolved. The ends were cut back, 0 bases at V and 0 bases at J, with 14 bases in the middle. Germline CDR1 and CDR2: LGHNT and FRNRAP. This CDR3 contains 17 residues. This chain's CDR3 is CASGLVLTGGMNTEAFF. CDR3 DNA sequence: TGTGCTAGTGGTTTGGTCTTAACGGGAGGGATGAACACTGAAGCTTTCTTT. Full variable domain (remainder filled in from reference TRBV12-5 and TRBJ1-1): DARVTQTPRHKVTEMGQEVTMRCQPILGHNTVFWYRQTMMQGLELLAYFRNRAPLDDSGMPKDRFSAEMPDATLATLKIQPSEPRDSAVYFCASGLVLTGGMNTEAFFGQGTRLTVV.